This T cell receptor beta chain emerged from a study of T cells after yellow fever vaccination. The CDR3 totals 14 residues. Germline V gene lookup returns CDR1 SGDLS and CDR2 YYNGEE. J gave up 9 bases and V 4 bases, and 6 bases lay outside the gene matches. In TCRdb, the 5' RACE reads were re-called with MiXCR into one record per CDR3 protein. Here the sample spans roughly 320,000 distinct CDR3 sequences, about 10% being singletons. The origin of this receptor is a man between 18 and 35 years old who received the YFV17D yellow fever vaccine. The chain recombines TRBV9 with TRBJ1-6, with 8 bases aligning to TRBD1. Sample: CD4+ T cells sorted from PBMCs, taken 45 days after the yellow fever booster vaccination. CDR3 in amino acids: CASSPRQGSSPLHF. CDR3 in DNA: TGTGCCAGCAGCCCCCGACAGGGGAGTTCACCCCTCCACTTT.